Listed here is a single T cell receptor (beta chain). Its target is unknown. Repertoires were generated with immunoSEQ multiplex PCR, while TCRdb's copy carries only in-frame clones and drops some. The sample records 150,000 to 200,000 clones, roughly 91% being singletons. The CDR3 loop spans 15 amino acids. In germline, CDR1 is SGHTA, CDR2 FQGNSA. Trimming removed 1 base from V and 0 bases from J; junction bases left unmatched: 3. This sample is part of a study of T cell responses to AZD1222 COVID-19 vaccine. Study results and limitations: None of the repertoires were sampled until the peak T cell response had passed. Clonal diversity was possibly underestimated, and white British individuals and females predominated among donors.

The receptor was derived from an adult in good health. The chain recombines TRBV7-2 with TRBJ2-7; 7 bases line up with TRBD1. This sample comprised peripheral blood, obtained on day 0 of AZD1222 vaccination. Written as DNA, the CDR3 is TGTGCCAGCAGCTTAGAATGGGACAGCTCCTACGAGCAGTACTTC. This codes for CASSLEWDSSYEQYF.